This T cell receptor (beta chain) was captured in a study of cytotoxic CD8 clonotypes in ibrutinib-treated CLL. V dropped 7 bases and J dropped 5 bases, with 11 bases sitting between them. The CDR3 is 12 residues long. Germline V gives CDR1 SQVTM, CDR2 ANQGSEA. Libraries were prepared by immunoSEQ multiplex PCR; TCRdb keeps only in-frame clonotypes and omits some of them. The profile shows around 330,000 clones, around 66% of them singletons. The sample was PBMCs, taken after 36 months of ibrutinib treatment. The sequence came from a human donor with chronic lymphocytic leukemia. The chain joins TRBV29-1 to TRBJ2-2; D call uncertain. This chain's CDR3 is CSALSATGELFF. The DNA of the CDR3 is TGCAGCGCCCTTTCGGCGACCGGGGAGCTGTTTTTT.